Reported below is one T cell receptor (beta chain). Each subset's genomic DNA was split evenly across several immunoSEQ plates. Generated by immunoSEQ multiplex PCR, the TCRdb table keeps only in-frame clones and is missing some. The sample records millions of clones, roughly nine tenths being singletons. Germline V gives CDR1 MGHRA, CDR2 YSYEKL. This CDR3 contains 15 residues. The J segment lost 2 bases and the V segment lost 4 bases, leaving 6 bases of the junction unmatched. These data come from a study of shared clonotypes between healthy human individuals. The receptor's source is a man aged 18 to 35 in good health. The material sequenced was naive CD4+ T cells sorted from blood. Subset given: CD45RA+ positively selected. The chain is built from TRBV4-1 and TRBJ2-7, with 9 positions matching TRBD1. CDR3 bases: TGCGCCAGCAGCCGGGAGGGGACAGGGCCCTACGAGCAGTACTTC. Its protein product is CASSREGTGPYEQYF.